This T cell receptor beta chain was profiled in a study of shared clonotypes between healthy human individuals. Notes on the study in general: Lower generation probabilities were found for non-shared clonotypes than for those shared by all four donors. It was only blood that was sampled, and tissue repertoires likely differ. Naive CD4 clonotypes overlapped across a few donors at about 5.2%.

Germline V gene sequence: CDR1 LNHDA, CDR2 SQIVND (reference sequence). This CDR3 is built from 14 residues. J was trimmed by 2 bases and V by 8 bases; bases with no gene match: 4. Naive CD8 populations comprised CD45RO-negative cells positively selected for CCR7, excluding terminally differentiated effector memory CD45RA+ cells. Only Caucasian adults living in Nashville, Tennessee served as donors. Using immunoSEQ multiplex PCR, the repertoire was profiled, and TCRdb retains in-frame clones only, with some absent. This sample has almost 700,000 clones, with approximately 90% found just once. Concerning this clone itself: Antigen unknown.

The TCR was taken from a young man in good health. Sequences were obtained from naive CD8+ T cells sorted from blood. The rearrangement joins TRBV19 to TRBJ2-3; 10 nucleotides align to TRBD2. The CDR3 DNA reads as TGTGCCAGTGGTCTAGCGGGGGACACAGATACGCAGTATTTT. Translation: CASGLAGDTDTQYF.